The T cell receptor beta chain described here comes from a study of PD-1 blockade in classical Hodgkin lymphoma. The germline CDR1 and CDR2 sequences are SGHNT and YENEEA. The trim removed 4 bases at V and 3 bases at J, leaving 2 bases unmatched. The CDR3 extends over 15 amino acids. Relapses following autologous stem cell transplantation were seen in all patients, with brentuximab vedotin exposure varying. Sequencing was performed with immunoSEQ multiplex PCR; in TCRdb, only in-frame clones are kept and a portion is missing. The table has under 45,000 clones, about 70% seen once. The sample consisted of peripheral blood mononuclear cells (PBMCs), taken at baseline. The V gene is TRBV11-3, the J gene TRBJ2-3; 12 nucleotides align to TRBD1. This sequence was found in a human donor with classical Hodgkin lymphoma. The CDR3, as DNA: TGTGCCAGCAGCTCGGGACAGGGGGCAACAGATACGCAGTATTTT. It specifies CASSSGQGATDTQYF.